These 5 T cell receptor beta chains came from one sample sequenced in a study of blood T cell repertoires in COVID-19. Repertoires were generated with immunoSEQ multiplex PCR, while TCRdb's copy carries only in-frame clones and drops some. The repertoire holds roughly 86,000 clones, around 86% seen once, with over 5% in the top ten. The sample taken for sequencing was peripheral blood. The receptors here all came from a man aged 35-49 years with acute or convalescent COVID-19.

This clone has only one observation. V usage is TRBV6-5 and J usage is TRBJ2-7; tentatively, D is TRBD1 (5 bases). The CDR3 runs to 13 residues. Germline CDR1 and CDR2: MNHEY and SVGAGI. The ends were cut back, 6 bases at V and 2 bases at J, with 11 bases in the middle. In DNA, the CDR3 is TGTGCCAGCAGCCCGGACACCGCCTACGAGCAGTACTTC. Protein: CASSPDTAYEQYF.

The chain couples TRBV10-2 to TRBJ1-3; 9 nucleotides line up with TRBD1. The J segment lost 2 bases and the V segment lost 4 bases, leaving 3 bases of the junction unmatched. Germline-derived CDR1 and CDR2 are WSHSY and SAAADI. This CDR3 spans 15 amino acids. The CDR3 sequence is CASSARTGAGNTIYF. The CDR3 region has the DNA TGCGCCAGCAGTGCACGGACAGGGGCTGGAAACACCATATATTTT.

The sample holds one count of this clone. The chain is built from TRBV27 and TRBJ2-1; D perhaps matches TRBD1 (6 bases). The CDR3 extends over 16 amino acids. Germline CDR1 reads MNHEY; CDR2 reads SMNVEV (reference sequence). The germline V and J ends were trimmed by 2 bases and 0 bases, with 11 bases remaining between them. The CDR3 DNA sequence: TGTGCCAGCAGTTTACTCAGGGGAATCTCCTACAATGAGCAGTTCTTC. Protein sequence: CASSLLRGISYNEQFF.

The CDR3 DNA reads as TGCAGTGCAAAAACGGGGTCCGAGCAGTACTTC. The encoded protein is CSAKTGSEQYF. This chain joins TRBV20-1 and TRBJ2-7; D might be TRBD2 (5 bases). Between the trimmed V and J ends, which lost 6 bases and 6 bases, there was a span of 12 bases. Germline V lookup: CDR1 DFQATT, CDR2 SNEGSKA (reference sequence). The CDR3 has 11 amino acids.

This clone appeared a few times. The CDR3 here is CASSYSWDSQAFF. CDR3 nucleotides: TGTGCCAGCAGTTACTCCTGGGACAGCCAAGCTTTCTTT. This sequence joins TRBV6-6 and TRBJ1-1, with 7 bases matching TRBD1. This CDR3 is 13 amino acids long. CDR1 MNHNY and CDR2 SVGAGI come from the germline V gene (reference sequence). V was clipped by 0 bases and J by 9 bases; unmatched bases: 4.